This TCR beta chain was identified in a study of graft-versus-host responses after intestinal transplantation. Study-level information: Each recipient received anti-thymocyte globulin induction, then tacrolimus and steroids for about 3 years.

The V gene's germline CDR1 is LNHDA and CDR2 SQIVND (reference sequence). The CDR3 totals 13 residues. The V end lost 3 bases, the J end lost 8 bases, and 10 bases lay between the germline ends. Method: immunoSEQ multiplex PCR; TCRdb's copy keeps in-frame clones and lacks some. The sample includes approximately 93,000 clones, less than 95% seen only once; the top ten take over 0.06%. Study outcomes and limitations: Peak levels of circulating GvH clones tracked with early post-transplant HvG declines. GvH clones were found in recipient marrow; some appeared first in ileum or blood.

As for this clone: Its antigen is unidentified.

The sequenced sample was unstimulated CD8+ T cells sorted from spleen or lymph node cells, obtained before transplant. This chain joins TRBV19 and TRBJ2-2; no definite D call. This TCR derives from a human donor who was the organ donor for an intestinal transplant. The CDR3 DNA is TGTGCCAGTAGTATTGAGGTAGAGGGGGAGCTGTTTTTT. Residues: CASSIEVEGELFF.